Sequencing of this T cell receptor beta chain was carried out in a study of blood T cell repertoires in COVID-19. In the study overall: T cells, B-cell-depleted T cells, or PBMCs provided the cDNA or gDNA that served as material.

Losses at the gene ends were 5 bases for V and 1 base for J; bases not matched to a gene: 6. Germline V gene lookup returns CDR1 SEHNR and CDR2 FQNEAQ (reference sequence). There are 15 residues in the CDR3. In the original analysis: Scientists estimated how many nucleated cells there were by amplifying reference gene primers. Assay: immunoSEQ multiplex PCR; the TCRdb copy retains only in-frame clones and omits some. V and J calls and clone size are given by that table; D and trimming were obtained from the DNA. The data contain fewer than 200,000 clones, 89% of them singletons. In its sample, this clone was seen a few times.

Sequencing was performed on peripheral blood. The rearrangement joins TRBV7-9 to TRBJ1-1; TRBD1 matches 8 bases. The clonotype originates from a man between 18 and 29 years old who had recovered from COVID-19. Here the CDR3 reads CASSPRTGPNTEAFF. The CDR3 nucleotides read TGTGCCAGCAGCCCCCGGACAGGGCCGAACACTGAAGCTTTCTTT. The whole variable domain, remainder taken from reference TRBV7-9 and TRBJ1-1, is DTGVSQNPRHKITKRGQNVTFRCDPISEHNRLYWYRQTLGQGPEFLTYFQNEAQLEKSRLLSDRFSAERPKGSFSTLEIQRTEQGDSAMYLCASSPRTGPNTEAFFGQGTRLTVV.